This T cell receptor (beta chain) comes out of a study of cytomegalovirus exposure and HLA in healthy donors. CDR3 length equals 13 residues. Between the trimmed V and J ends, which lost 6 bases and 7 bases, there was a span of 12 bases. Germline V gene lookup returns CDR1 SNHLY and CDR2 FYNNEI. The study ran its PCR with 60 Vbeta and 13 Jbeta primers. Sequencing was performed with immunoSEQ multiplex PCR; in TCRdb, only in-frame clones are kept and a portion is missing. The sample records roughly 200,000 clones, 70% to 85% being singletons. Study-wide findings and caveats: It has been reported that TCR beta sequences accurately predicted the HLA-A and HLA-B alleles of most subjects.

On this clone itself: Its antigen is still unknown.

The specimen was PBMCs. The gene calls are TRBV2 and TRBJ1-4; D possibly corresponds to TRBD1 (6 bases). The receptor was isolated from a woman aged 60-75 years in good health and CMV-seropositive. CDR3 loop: CASRPDRSEKLFF. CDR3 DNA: TGTGCCAGCAGGCCAGACAGGTCTGAAAAACTGTTTTTT.